The clone carrying this T cell receptor (beta chain) was detected many times. This specimen belongs to a study of molecular identifiers for immune sequencing clone quantification. MiXCR was run by TCRdb on the PCR reads, yielding one entry per CDR3 protein. The table records around 460,000 distinct CDR3 sequences, about a fifth of them present only once. The CDR3 consists of 12 residues. V gave up 7 bases and J gave up 6 bases, with 14 bases separating them. Germline values: CDR1 SQVTM, CDR2 ANQGSEA. Naive CD8 T cells were sorted as CD8+CD4-CCR7+CD45RA+. Sequencing was done on a sample of naive CD8+ T cells from blood, with Jurkat cell RNA spiked in. Subset noted: FACS-sorted CD8+CD4-CCR7+CD45RA+ naive T cells. The clonotype originates from a human donor in good health. Some libraries in this study had Jurkat cell RNA spiked in. The gene calls are TRBV29-1 and TRBJ2-3; D uncertain. In nucleotides, the CDR3 is TGCAGCGCCTCCGATGGCATGGATACGCAGTATTTT. Translated: CSASDGMDTQYF.